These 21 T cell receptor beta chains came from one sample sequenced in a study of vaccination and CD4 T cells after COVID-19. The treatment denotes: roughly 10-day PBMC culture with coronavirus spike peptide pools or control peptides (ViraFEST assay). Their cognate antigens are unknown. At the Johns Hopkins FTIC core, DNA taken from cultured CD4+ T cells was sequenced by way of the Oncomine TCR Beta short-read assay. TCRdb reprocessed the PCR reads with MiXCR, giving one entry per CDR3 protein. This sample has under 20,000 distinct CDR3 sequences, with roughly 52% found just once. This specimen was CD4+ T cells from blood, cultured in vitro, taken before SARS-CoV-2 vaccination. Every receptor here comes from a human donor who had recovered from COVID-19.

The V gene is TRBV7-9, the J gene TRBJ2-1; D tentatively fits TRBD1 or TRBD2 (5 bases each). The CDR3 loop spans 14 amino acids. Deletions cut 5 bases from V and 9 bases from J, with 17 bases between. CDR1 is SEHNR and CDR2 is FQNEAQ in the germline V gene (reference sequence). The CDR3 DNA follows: TGTGCCAGCAGCACACCCGGGACCGAGGTTGAGCAGTTCTTC. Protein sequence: CASSTPGTEVEQFF.

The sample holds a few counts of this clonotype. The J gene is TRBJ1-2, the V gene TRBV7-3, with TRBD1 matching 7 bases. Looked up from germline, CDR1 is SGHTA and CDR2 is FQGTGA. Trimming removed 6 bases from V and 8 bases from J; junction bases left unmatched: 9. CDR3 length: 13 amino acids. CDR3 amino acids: CASSFSGGKGYTF. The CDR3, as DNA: TGTGCCAGCAGTTTTTCAGGGGGGAAGGGCTACACCTTC.

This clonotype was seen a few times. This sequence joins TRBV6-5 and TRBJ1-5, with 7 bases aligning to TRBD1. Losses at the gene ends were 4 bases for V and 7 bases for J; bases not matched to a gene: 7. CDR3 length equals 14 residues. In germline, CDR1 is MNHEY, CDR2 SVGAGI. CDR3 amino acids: CASSSRDRGQPQHF. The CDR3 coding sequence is TGTGCCAGCAGTTCCCGGGACAGAGGGCAGCCCCAGCATTTT.

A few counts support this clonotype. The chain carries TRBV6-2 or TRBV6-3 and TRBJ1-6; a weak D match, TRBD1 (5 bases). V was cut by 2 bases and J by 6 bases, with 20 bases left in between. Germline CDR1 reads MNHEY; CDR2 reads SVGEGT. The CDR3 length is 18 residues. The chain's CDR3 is CASSYAQHPNGANSPLHF. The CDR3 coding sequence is TGTGCCAGCAGTTACGCGCAACACCCTAATGGGGCTAATTCACCCCTCCACTTT.

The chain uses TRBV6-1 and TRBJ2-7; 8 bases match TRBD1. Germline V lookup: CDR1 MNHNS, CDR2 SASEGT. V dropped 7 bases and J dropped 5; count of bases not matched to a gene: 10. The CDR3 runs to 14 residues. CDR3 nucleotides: TGTGCCAGCAAATTTGGACAGGGTAGCGACGAGCAGTACTTC. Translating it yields CASKFGQGSDEQYF.

DNA of the CDR3: TGCAGTGTTGCCCAGGGAACTAGCACAGATACGCAGTATTTT. Translated, it gives CSVAQGTSTDTQYF. V gene TRBV20-1 combines with J gene TRBJ2-3; perhaps TRBD1 as D (5 bases). The CDR3 consists of 14 residues. In germline, CDR1 is DFQATT, CDR2 SNEGSKA (reference sequence). Between the trimmed V and J ends, which lost 7 bases and 0 bases, there was a span of 14 bases.

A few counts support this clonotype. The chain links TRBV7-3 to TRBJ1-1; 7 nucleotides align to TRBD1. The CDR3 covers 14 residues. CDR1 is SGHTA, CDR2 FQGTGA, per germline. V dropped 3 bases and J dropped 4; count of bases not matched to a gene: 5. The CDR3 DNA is TGTGCCAGCAGCTTTAAAGGGGGCGTCACTGAAGCTTTCTTT. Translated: CASSFKGGVTEAFF. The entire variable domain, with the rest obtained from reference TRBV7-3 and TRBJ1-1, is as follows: GAGVSQTPSNKVTEKGKYVELRCDPISGHTALYWYRQSLGQGPEFLIYFQGTGAADDSGLPNDRFFAVRPEGSVSTLKIQRTERGDSAVYLCASSFKGGVTEAFFGQGTRLTVV.

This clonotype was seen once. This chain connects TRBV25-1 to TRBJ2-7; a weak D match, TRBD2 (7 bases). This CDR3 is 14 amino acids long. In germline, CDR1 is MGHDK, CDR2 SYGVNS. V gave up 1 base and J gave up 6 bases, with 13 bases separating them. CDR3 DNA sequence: TGTGCCAGCAGTGAATTGGGGGGGGCGGGCGAGCAGTACTTC. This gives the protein CASSELGGAGEQYF.

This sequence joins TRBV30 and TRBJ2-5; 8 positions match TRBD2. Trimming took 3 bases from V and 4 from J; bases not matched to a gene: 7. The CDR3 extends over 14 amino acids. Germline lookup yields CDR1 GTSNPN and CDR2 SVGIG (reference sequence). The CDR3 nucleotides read TGTGCCTGGAGCTTAGCGGGAAGGTTAGAGACCCAGTACTTC. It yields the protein CAWSLAGRLETQYF.

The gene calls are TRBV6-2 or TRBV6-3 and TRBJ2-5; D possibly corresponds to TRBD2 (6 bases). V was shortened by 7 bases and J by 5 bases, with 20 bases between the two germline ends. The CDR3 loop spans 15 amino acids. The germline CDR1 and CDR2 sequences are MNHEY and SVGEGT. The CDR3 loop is CASTPGRLGWETQYF. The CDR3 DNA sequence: TGTGCCAGCACCCCTGGGAGGCTTGGCTGGGAGACCCAGTACTTC.

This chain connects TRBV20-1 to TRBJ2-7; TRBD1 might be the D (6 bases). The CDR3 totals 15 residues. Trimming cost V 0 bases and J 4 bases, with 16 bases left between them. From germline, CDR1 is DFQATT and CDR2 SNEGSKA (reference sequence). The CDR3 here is CSARDAGTTDYEQYF. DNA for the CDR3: TGCAGTGCTAGAGATGCCGGGACAACCGATTACGAGCAGTACTTC.

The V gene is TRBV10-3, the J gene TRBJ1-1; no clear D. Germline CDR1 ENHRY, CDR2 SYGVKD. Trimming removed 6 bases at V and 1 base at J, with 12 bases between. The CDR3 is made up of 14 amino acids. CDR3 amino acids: CAIRATSGNTEAFF. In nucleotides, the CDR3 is TGTGCCATCAGGGCGACCAGCGGGAACACTGAAGCTTTCTTT.

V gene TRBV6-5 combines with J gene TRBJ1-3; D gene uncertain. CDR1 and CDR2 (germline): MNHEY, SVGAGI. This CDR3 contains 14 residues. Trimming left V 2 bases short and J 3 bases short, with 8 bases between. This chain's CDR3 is CASSYPTSGNTIYF. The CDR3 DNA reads TGTGCCAGCAGTTACCCGACAAGTGGAAACACCATATATTTT.

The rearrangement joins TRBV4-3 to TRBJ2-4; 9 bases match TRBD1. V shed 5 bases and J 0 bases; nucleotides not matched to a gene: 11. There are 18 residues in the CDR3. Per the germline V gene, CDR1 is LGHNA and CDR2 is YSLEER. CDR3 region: CASSAGTGFRVAKNIQYF. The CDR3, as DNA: TGCGCCAGCAGCGCCGGGACAGGGTTCAGGGTAGCCAAAAACATTCAGTACTTC.

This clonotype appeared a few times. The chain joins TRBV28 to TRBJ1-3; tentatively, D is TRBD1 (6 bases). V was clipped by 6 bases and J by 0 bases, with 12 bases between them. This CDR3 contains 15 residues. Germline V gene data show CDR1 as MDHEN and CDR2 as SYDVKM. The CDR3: CASRLRGFSGNTIYF. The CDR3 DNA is TGTGCCAGCAGACTCAGGGGATTCTCTGGAAACACCATATATTTT.

The CDR3 DNA reads as TGTGCCATCAGTGAAGGACAGGGGCTTGACACCGGGGAGCTGTTTTTT. As protein: CAISEGQGLDTGELFF. The J gene is TRBJ2-2, the V gene TRBV10-3; 9 bases align to TRBD1. With V trimmed by 3 bases and J by 3 bases, 5 bases remained unmatched. The V gene's germline CDR1 is ENHRY and CDR2 SYGVKD. The length of the CDR3 is 16 residues.

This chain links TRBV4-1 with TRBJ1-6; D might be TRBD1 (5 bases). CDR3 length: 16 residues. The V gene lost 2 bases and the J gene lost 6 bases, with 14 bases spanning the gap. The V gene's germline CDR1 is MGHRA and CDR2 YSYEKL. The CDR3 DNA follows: TGCGCCAGCAGCCAATCGGCACTGACAGTTAATTCACCCCTCCACTTT. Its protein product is CASSQSALTVNSPLHF.

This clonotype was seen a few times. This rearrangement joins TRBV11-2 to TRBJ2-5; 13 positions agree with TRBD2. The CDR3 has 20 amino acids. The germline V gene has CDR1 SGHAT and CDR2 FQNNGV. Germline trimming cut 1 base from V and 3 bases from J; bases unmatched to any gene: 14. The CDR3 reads CASSLVWAGTSGRDKETQYF. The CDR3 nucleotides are TGTGCCAGCAGCTTAGTCTGGGCGGGCACTAGCGGGAGGGATAAAGAGACCCAGTACTTC. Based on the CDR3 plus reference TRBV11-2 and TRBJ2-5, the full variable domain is EAGVAQSPRYKIIEKRQSVAFWCNPISGHATLYWYQQILGQGPKLLIQFQNNGVVDDSQLPKDRFSAERLKGVDSTLKIQPAKLEDSAVYLCASSLVWAGTSGRDKETQYFGPGTRLLVL.

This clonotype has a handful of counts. The CDR3 sequence: CASRSHDRGETQYF. The CDR3 coding sequence is TGTGCCAGCAGGTCACATGACAGAGGAGAGACCCAGTACTTC. The rearrangement uses TRBV6-1 and TRBJ2-5, with D possibly being TRBD1 (5 bases). The germline V gene has CDR1 MNHNS and CDR2 SASEGT. V shed 6 bases and J shed 4 bases, with 15 bases lying between them. This CDR3 is 14 amino acids long.

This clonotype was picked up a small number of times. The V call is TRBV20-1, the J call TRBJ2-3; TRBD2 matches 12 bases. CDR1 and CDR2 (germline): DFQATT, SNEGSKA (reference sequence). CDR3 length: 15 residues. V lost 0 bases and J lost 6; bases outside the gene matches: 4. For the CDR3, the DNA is TGCAGTGCTAGAGATCGACTAGCGGGAGTGGATACGCAGTATTTT. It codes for CSARDRLAGVDTQYF.

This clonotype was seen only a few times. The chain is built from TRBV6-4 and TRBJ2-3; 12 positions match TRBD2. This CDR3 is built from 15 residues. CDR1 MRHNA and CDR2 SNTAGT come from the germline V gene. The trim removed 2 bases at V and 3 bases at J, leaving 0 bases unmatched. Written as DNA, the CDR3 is TGTGCCAGCAGTGACGGGACTAGCGGGACAGATACGCAGTATTTT. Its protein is CASSDGTSGTDTQYF.